This T cell receptor (beta chain) was found in a study of T cell responses to AZD1222 COVID-19 vaccine. Study-level points and caveats: Donors in the cohort were predominantly white British and more often female, and clonal diversity was possibly underestimated. Only after the peak T cell response were repertoires sampled.

Germline lookup yields CDR1 KGHSH and CDR2 LQKENI. Deletions cut 3 bases from V and 14 bases from J, with 14 bases between. The CDR3 loop spans 13 amino acids. As concerns this clone: The antigen is undetermined.

Generated by immunoSEQ multiplex PCR, the TCRdb table keeps only in-frame clones and is missing some. The sample consists of 100,000 to 150,000 clones, around 85% of them appearing once. The TCR originated in an adult who received the AZD1222 COVID-19 vaccine. The gene calls are TRBV18 and TRBJ1-6; D is unclear. The starting material was peripheral blood, obtained 28 days after the second AZD1222 dose. CDR3 coding DNA: TGTGCCAGCTCACCCCCTCAGGAGGGAGCCCTCCACTTT. Translation gives CASSPPQEGALHF. The full variable domain, rest sourced from reference TRBV18 and TRBJ1-6, is NAGVMQNPRHLVRRRGQEARLRCSPMKGHSHVYWYRQLPEEGLKFMVYLQKENIIDESGMPKERFSAEFPKEGPSILRIQQVVRGDSAAYFCASSPPQEGALHFGNGTRLTVT.